The sample holds many counts of the clone carrying this T cell receptor (beta chain). TCRdb's table, derived via immunoSEQ multiplex PCR, lists solely in-frame clones and lacks some. The profile shows 150,000 to 200,000 clones, about 81% of them singletons. The data derive from a study of blood T cell repertoires in COVID-19. Study details: Samples came from the United States, Italy and Spain, spanning acute and convalescent COVID-19.

The sequenced material came from peripheral blood. The origin of this receptor is a human donor in a cohort sampled during active COVID-19.

CDR3 protein: CASSLTSGTDTQYF. The CDR3 DNA sequence: TGTGCCAGCAGCTTGACTAGCGGCACAGATACGCAGTATTTT. V gene TRBV5-4 combines with J gene TRBJ2-3; 7 bases align to TRBD2. The CDR3 has 14 amino acids. The germline gives CDR1 SGHNT, CDR2 YYREEE (reference sequence). V lost 1 base and J lost 1; bases outside the gene matches: 0. Complete variable domain (other parts from reference TRBV5-4 and TRBJ2-3): ETGVTQSPTHLIKTRGQQVTLRCSSQSGHNTVSWYQQALGQGPQFIFQYYREEENGRGNFPPRFSGLQFPNYSSELNVNALELDDSALYLCASSLTSGTDTQYFGPGTRLTVL.